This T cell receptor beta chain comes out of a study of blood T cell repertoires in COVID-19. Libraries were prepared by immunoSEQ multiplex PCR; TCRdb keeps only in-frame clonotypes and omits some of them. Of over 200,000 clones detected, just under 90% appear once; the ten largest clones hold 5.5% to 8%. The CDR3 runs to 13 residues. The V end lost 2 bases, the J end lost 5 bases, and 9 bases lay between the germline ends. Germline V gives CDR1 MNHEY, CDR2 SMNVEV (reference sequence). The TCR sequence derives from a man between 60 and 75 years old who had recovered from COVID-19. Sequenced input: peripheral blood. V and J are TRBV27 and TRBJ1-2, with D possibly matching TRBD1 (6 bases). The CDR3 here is CASSLRGGYGYTF. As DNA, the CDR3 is TGTGCCAGCAGTTTAAGGGGGGGGTATGGCTACACCTTC.